This T cell receptor (beta chain) was identified in a study of a mutant IDH1 vaccine in newly diagnosed glioma. Study information: The vaccination schedule gave patients eight doses in weeks 1, 3, 5, 7, 11, 15, 19 and 23. Study-level results: A vaccine-induced immune response developed in 90% to 95% of the patients.

Germline V lookup: CDR1 SEHNR, CDR2 FQNEAQ (reference sequence). The junction had 4 bases not matched to a gene; V was cut back by 4 bases and J by 0 bases. The CDR3 is 15 residues long. Generated by immunoSEQ multiplex PCR, the TCRdb table keeps only in-frame clones and is missing some. The sample records some 120,000 clones, just under 80% being singletons. Comment on this clone: Its specificity is not known.

Documented time point: week 11, during vaccination. The vaccine gave 300 ug of a 20-mer mutant IDH1 peptide subcutaneously per dose. The gene calls are TRBV7-9 and TRBJ2-7; 9 nucleotides agree with TRBD1. This receptor was identified in a man in his forties with glioma. The sample was PBMCs, taken from a glioma patient whose treatment included an IDH1 peptide vaccine. The CDR3: CASSSTGGPSYEQYF. In nucleotides, the CDR3 is TGTGCCAGCAGCTCAACAGGGGGCCCCTCCTACGAGCAGTACTTC.